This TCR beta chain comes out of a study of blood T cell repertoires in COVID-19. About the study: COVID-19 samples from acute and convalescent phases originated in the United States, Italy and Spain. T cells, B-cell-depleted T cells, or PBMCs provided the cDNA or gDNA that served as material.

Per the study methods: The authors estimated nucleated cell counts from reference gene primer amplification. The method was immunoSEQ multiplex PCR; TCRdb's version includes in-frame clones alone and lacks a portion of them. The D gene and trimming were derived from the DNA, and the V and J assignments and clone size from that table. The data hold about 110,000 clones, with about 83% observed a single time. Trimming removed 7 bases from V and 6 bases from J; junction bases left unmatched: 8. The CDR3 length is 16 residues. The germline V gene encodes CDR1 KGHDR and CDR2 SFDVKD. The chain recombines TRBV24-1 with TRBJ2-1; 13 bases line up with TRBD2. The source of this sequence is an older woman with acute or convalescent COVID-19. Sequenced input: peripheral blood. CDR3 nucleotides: TGTGCCACCAGGGGAAAAAGGACTAGCGGGAGCAATGAGCAGTTCTTC. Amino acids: CATRGKRTSGSNEQFF.